One sample yielded the 30 T cell receptor beta chains listed below, sequenced in a study of OX40 agonist ivuxolimab in advanced cancers. Measured with immunoSEQ multiplex PCR; TCRdb has only the in-frame clones, and not every one. Of some 150,000 clones listed, approximately 90% are singletons. Material: CD4+ or CD8+ T cells sorted from blood, obtained in a trial of the OX40 agonist ivuxolimab. The receptor source for this set is an adult with an advanced solid tumor such as melanoma, head and neck, liver or kidney cancer.

The V call is TRBV28, the J call TRBJ1-1; weak D call: TRBD1 (5 bases). CDR3 size: 15 residues. V shed 3 bases and J shed 4 bases, with 15 bases lying between them. Germline V gene sequence: CDR1 MDHEN, CDR2 SYDVKM. DNA for the CDR3: TGTGCCAGCAGTTTTGGAGGGGCGTTAGGCACTGAAGCTTTCTTT. Amino acids: CASSFGGALGTEAFF.

The chain uses TRBV5-1 and TRBJ2-7, with D hard to call. The CDR3 sequence is 13 residues long. The V end lost 1 base, the J end lost 3 bases, and 8 bases lay between the germline ends. Germline V gene sequence: CDR1 SGHRS, CDR2 YFSETQ. CDR3 loop: CASSLSSSYEQYF. The DNA for the CDR3 is TGCGCCAGCAGCTTGAGTAGTAGCTACGAGCAGTACTTC.

The CDR3 DNA is TGTGCCAGCAGCTTTTCCAATCAGCCCCAGCATTTT. Its translation: CASSFSNQPQHF. This sequence joins TRBV7-9 and TRBJ1-5; D ambiguous. The V end was cut by 3 bases, the J end by 3 bases, with 3 bases between. Per the germline V gene, CDR1 is SEHNR and CDR2 is FQNEAQ (reference sequence). This CDR3 contains 12 residues.

The chain links TRBV6-5 to TRBJ1-2, with D hard to call. The germline CDR1 and CDR2 sequences are MNHEY and SVGAGI. V dropped 0 bases and J dropped 1 base, with 9 bases sitting between them. The CDR3 runs to 15 residues. CDR3 residues: CASSYSSSLNYGYTF. The CDR3 coding sequence is TGTGCCAGCAGTTACTCGTCCAGCCTTAACTATGGCTACACCTTC.

The genes are TRBV10-1 and TRBJ2-5; unclear D gene. CDR1 is WNHNN and CDR2 is SYGVQD in the germline V gene (reference sequence). The CDR3 contains 14 residues. V dropped 0 bases and J dropped 1 base, with 6 bases sitting between them. The CDR3 DNA reads TGCGCCAGCAGTGAGTCGACGGCCCAAGAGACCCAGTACTTC. It yields the protein CASSESTAQETQYF.

The gene calls are TRBV18 and TRBJ1-1, with 11 bases that match TRBD1. CDR3 length: 14 residues. The junction had 6 bases not matched to a gene; V was cut back by 4 bases and J by 8 bases. The germline gives CDR1 KGHSH, CDR2 LQKENI. The CDR3 DNA sequence: TGTGCCAGCTCACAAGGACAGGGGGCGTTCGAAGCTTTCTTT. Protein sequence: CASSQGQGAFEAFF.

V gene TRBV7-9 combines with J gene TRBJ2-2; D possibly corresponds to TRBD2 (6 bases). This CDR3 has 16 residues. V was pared by 2 bases and J by 1 base, with 11 bases between. Germline V lookup: CDR1 SEHNR, CDR2 FQNEAQ (reference sequence). The CDR3 sequence is CASSLYRRGNTGELFF. CDR3 coding DNA: TGTGCCAGCAGCTTATACAGGAGGGGGAACACCGGGGAGCTGTTTTTT.

The V gene is TRBV19, the J gene TRBJ1-1; 7 nucleotides line up with TRBD1. V gave up 3 bases and J gave up 5 bases; unmatched junction bases: 6. The CDR3 covers 14 residues. Germline V gene lookup returns CDR1 LNHDA and CDR2 SQIVND (reference sequence). In nucleotides, the CDR3 is TGTGCCAGTAGTATGAAGGGGGCTGGGACTGAAGCTTTCTTT. Amino acids: CASSMKGAGTEAFF.

The V and J genes are TRBV30 and TRBJ1-4; D unclear. Trimming took 7 bases from V and 2 from J, leaving 17 bases between them. This CDR3 has 15 amino acids. Per the germline V gene, CDR1 is GTSNPN and CDR2 is SVGIG (reference sequence). The CDR3 protein is CASTTAFSTNEKLFF. The CDR3 bases are TGTGCCTCAACTACGGCTTTCTCGACTAATGAAAAACTGTTTTTT.

This clone appeared a few times. The V call is TRBV7-2, the J call TRBJ1-1; D is unresolved. The V end was cut by 2 bases, the J end by 10 bases, with 11 bases between. This CDR3 contains 12 residues. Germline CDR1 is SGHTA and CDR2 is FQGNSA. DNA for the CDR3: TGTGCCAGCAGCTTAATAGCTCTGCCAGCTTTCTTT. Translation: CASSLIALPAFF.

CDR3 protein: CASAAGQTGNTIYF. CDR3 coding DNA: TGTGCCAGCGCCGCGGGGCAAACTGGAAACACCATATATTTT. The V call is TRBV6-1, the J call TRBJ1-3; possibly TRBD1 for D (5 bases). V was shortened by 8 bases and J by 2 bases, with 13 bases between the two germline ends. This CDR3 region has 14 residues. CDR1 is MNHNS, CDR2 SASEGT, per germline.

The chain links TRBV4-1 to TRBJ2-5, with 11 bases identical to TRBD2. The CDR3 contains 16 residues. The V segment lost 1 base and the J segment 6 bases; nucleotides outside the gene matches: 7. From germline, CDR1 is MGHRA and CDR2 YSYEKL. The CDR3 here is CASSQGEASGRKTQYF. Here the CDR3 DNA reads TGCGCCAGCAGCCAAGGGGAAGCTAGCGGGAGGAAGACCCAGTACTTC.

The CDR3 loop is CAISEKQGGGNTGELFF. The CDR3 bases are TGTGCCATCAGTGAGAAACAGGGAGGGGGGAACACCGGGGAGCTGTTTTTT. The chain recombines TRBV10-3 with TRBJ2-2; D perhaps matches TRBD2 (7 bases). Per the germline V gene, CDR1 is ENHRY and CDR2 is SYGVKD. V lost 2 bases and J lost 1, with 14 bases in between. The CDR3 runs 17 residues.

The rearrangement joins TRBV10-2 to TRBJ2-2; perhaps D is TRBD1 or TRBD2 (5 bases each). V shed 4 bases and J shed 7 bases, with 10 bases lying between them. This CDR3 region has 13 residues. CDR1 is WSHSY and CDR2 is SAAADI in the germline V gene. The CDR3 loop reads CASSAGGFGELFF. CDR3 coding DNA: TGCGCCAGCAGTGCTGGGGGTTTCGGGGAGCTGTTTTTT.

The rearrangement links TRBV7-2 to TRBJ1-4; the D is unclear. This CDR3 region has 15 residues. V was pared by 0 bases and J by 0 bases, with 5 bases between. Looked up from germline, CDR1 is SGHTA and CDR2 is FQGNSA. The CDR3 DNA sequence: TGTGCCAGCAGCTTAGCGGCAACAACTAATGAAAAACTGTTTTTT. Translation gives CASSLAATTNEKLFF.

The chain uses TRBV27 and TRBJ2-1; unclear D gene. From germline, CDR1 is MNHEY and CDR2 SMNVEV (reference sequence). V was pared by 8 bases and J by 4 bases, with 15 bases between. The CDR3 has 14 amino acids. The chain's CDR3 is CASSSGRRYNEQFF. In DNA, the CDR3 is TGTGCCAGCTCCTCGGGCAGGAGATACAATGAGCAGTTCTTC.

The chain employs TRBV6-5 and TRBJ1-2; D gene unclear. Trimming pared 4 bases from V and 7 bases from J, leaving 22 bases between. This CDR3 contains 16 residues. Germline lookup yields CDR1 MNHEY and CDR2 SVGAGI. Here the CDR3 reads CASSSPREGRASGYTF. CDR3 coding DNA: TGTGCCAGCAGTTCCCCCCGCGAGGGTCGCGCCTCTGGCTACACCTTC.

This clone has just one count. V gene TRBV19 combines with J gene TRBJ1-4; D unclear. Trimming removed 3 bases at V and 8 bases at J, with 13 bases between. The CDR3 has 14 residues. Germline lookup yields CDR1 LNHDA and CDR2 SQIVND (reference sequence). The CDR3 DNA follows: TGTGCCAGTAGTATGATGCAGCGCCCAGAAAAACTGTTTTTT. Encoded protein: CASSMMQRPEKLFF.

The genes are TRBV27 and TRBJ1-1; 8 nucleotides match TRBD1. V lost 5 bases and J lost 2; bases outside the gene matches: 4. CDR1 MNHEY and CDR2 SMNVEV come from the germline V gene (reference sequence). The CDR3 is 14 amino acids. The chain's CDR3 is CASSLTGGNTEAFF. The CDR3 nucleotides read TGTGCCAGCAGTCTAACAGGGGGTAACACTGAAGCTTTCTTT.

The V gene is TRBV6-6, the J gene TRBJ1-1; no definite D call. V was pared by 8 bases and J by 7 bases, with 11 bases between. This CDR3 has 11 residues. Per the germline V gene, CDR1 is MNHNY and CDR2 is SVGAGI (reference sequence). In DNA form, the CDR3 reads TGTGCCAGCCGGGTTTCGGGTGAAGCTTTCTTT. It is translated as CASRVSGEAFF.

This rearrangement joins TRBV28 to TRBJ1-1, with D tentatively TRBD1 (6 bases). Trimming removed 7 bases from V and 5 bases from J, with 14 bases in between. The CDR3 covers 13 residues. Germline V gene lookup returns CDR1 MDHEN and CDR2 SYDVKM. Here the CDR3 reads CASTGGLATEAFF. The CDR3 coding sequence is TGTGCCAGCACGGGGGGCCTTGCGACTGAAGCTTTCTTT.

CDR3 sequence reads: CASRSGGTDQETQYF. CDR3 sequence (DNA): TGTGCCAGCCGCTCAGGGGGGACAGACCAAGAGACCCAGTACTTC. V is TRBV5-6 and J is TRBJ2-5; possible D gene TRBD1, 7 bases. Germline lookup yields CDR1 SGHDT and CDR2 YYEEEE. This CDR3 contains 15 residues. V gave up 7 bases and J gave up 0 bases, with 16 bases separating them.

This CDR3 reads CASSLGGTGNQPQHF. Here the CDR3 DNA reads TGTGCCAGCAGCTTAGGAGGGACAGGCAATCAGCCCCAGCATTTT. The chain has TRBV7-9 and TRBJ1-5, with 7 bases matching TRBD1. Germline-derived CDR1 and CDR2 are SEHNR and FQNEAQ (reference sequence). V trimming: 1 base; J trimming: 2 bases; junction bases outside the gene matches: 2. The CDR3 has 15 amino acids.

This chain links TRBV7-3 with TRBJ2-1, with D possibly matching TRBD2 (5 bases). With 3 bases removed from V and 9 bases from J, the gap between germline ends came to 12 bases. This CDR3 has 13 residues. Germline-derived CDR1 and CDR2 are SGHTA and FQGTGA. The CDR3 loop reads CASSFVGSTEQFF. The CDR3 bases are TGTGCCAGCAGCTTTGTGGGGAGTACTGAGCAGTTCTTC.

The rearrangement uses TRBV13 and TRBJ1-1; D possibly corresponds to TRBD1 (5 bases). Between the trimmed V and J ends, which lost 2 bases and 0 bases, there was a span of 10 bases. The CDR3 extends over 15 amino acids. Germline values: CDR1 PRHDT, CDR2 FYEKMQ (reference sequence). CDR3 DNA sequence: TGTGCCAGCAGCTTATTGGCCAGGGTGAACACTGAAGCTTTCTTT. This codes for CASSLLARVNTEAFF.

This chain uses TRBV19 with TRBJ2-5, with 7 bases lining up with TRBD2. There are 14 residues in the CDR3. V was pared by 6 bases and J by 4 bases, with 8 bases of the junction left unmatched. Germline CDR1 is LNHDA and CDR2 is SQIVND (reference sequence). This CDR3 is CASSPGGATETQYF. The CDR3 region has the DNA TGTGCCAGTAGCCCGGGGGGAGCCACAGAGACCCAGTACTTC.

V usage is TRBV4-2 and J usage is TRBJ2-1, with TRBD2 matching over 7 bases. The germline CDR1 and CDR2 sequences are LGHNA and YNFKEQ. Germline trimming cut 3 bases from V and 2 bases from J; bases unmatched to any gene: 10. CDR3 size: 17 residues. The CDR3 DNA reads as TGTGCCAGCAGCCAGACTCGTAGCGGGTTTGCCTACAATGAGCAGTTCTTC. Its protein product is CASSQTRSGFAYNEQFF.

The chain carries TRBV5-1 and TRBJ2-1; 13 bases align to TRBD2. The CDR3 is 16 amino acids. V was clipped by 0 bases and J by 6 bases; unmatched bases: 3. CDR1 and CDR2 (germline): SGHRS, YFSETQ. DNA for the CDR3: TGCGCCAGCAGCTTGGGTGGGACTAGCGGGACCAATGAGCAGTTCTTC. Amino acid sequence: CASSLGGTSGTNEQFF.

The J gene is TRBJ1-5, the V gene TRBV2; D call uncertain. Trimming took off 4 bases at V and 4 bases at J, with 17 bases between the two ends. CDR1 and CDR2 from the germline V gene are SNHLY and FYNNEI. This CDR3 is 16 amino acids long. The CDR3 region is CASSGGYNNMNQPQHF. DNA for the CDR3: TGTGCCAGCAGTGGAGGGTATAACAACATGAATCAGCCCCAGCATTTT.

This chain links TRBV5-5 with TRBJ2-3; 7 bases are shared with TRBD2. The CDR3 consists of 14 residues. V was clipped by 0 bases and J by 6 bases; unmatched bases: 4. Germline loops: CDR1 SGHKS, CDR2 YYEKEE (reference sequence). The CDR3 region is CASSLAAGTDTQYF. CDR3 nucleotide sequence: TGTGCCAGCAGCTTGGCAGCGGGAACGGATACGCAGTATTTT.